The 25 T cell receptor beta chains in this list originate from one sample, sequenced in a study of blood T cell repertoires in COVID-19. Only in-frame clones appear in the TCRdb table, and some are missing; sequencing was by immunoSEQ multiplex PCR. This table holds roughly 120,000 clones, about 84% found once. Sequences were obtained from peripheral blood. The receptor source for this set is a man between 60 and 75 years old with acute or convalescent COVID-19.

CDR3 sequence (DNA): TGTGCCAGCCTACCGACTAGCGGGAGGATCTCCGGGGAGCTGTTTTTT. Translation gives CASLPTSGRISGELFF. The chain employs TRBV28 and TRBJ2-2; TRBD2 aligns across 13 bases. The CDR3 runs 16 residues. Looked up from germline, CDR1 is MDHEN and CDR2 is SYDVKM. Trimming took 8 bases from V and 6 from J; bases not matched to a gene: 9.

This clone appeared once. The CDR3 is CASSPDRESEQYF. The CDR3 DNA sequence: TGTGCCAGCAGCCCTGACAGGGAGAGCGAGCAGTACTTC. The V call is TRBV2, the J call TRBJ2-7; TRBD1 aligns across 7 bases. Germline CDR1 and CDR2: SNHLY and FYNNEI. J lost 6 bases, V lost 6 bases, and 8 bases had no gene match. The CDR3 has 13 residues.

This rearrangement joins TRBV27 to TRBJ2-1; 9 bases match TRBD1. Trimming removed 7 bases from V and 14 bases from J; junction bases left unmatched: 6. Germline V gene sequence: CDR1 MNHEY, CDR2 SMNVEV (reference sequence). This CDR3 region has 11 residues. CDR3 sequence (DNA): TGTGCCAGCATATTACAGGGGGCAGAGTTCTTC. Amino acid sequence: CASILQGAEFF.

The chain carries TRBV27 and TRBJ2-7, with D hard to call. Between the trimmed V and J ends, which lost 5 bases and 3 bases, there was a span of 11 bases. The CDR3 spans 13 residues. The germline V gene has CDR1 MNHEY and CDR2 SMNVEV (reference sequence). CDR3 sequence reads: CASSLGWYYEQYF. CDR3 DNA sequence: TGTGCCAGCAGTCTGGGCTGGTACTACGAGCAGTACTTC.

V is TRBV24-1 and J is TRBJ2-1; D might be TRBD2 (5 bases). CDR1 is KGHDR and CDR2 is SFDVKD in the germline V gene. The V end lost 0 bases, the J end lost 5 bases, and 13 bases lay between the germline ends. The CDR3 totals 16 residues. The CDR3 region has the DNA TGTGCCACCAGTGATTTGAACCCCGGGATGAACAATGAGCAGTTCTTC. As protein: CATSDLNPGMNNEQFF.

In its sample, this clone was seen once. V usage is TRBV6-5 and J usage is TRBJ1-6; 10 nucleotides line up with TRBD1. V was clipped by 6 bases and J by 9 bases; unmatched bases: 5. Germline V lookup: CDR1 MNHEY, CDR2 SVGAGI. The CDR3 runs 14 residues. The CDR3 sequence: CASRGDRGFSPLHF. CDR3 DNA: TGTGCCAGCAGGGGGGACAGGGGATTTTCACCCCTCCACTTT.

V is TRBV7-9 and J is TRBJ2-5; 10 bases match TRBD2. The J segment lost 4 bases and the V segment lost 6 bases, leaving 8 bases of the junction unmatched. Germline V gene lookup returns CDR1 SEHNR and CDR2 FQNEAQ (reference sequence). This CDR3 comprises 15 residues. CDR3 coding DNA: TGTGCCAGCAGTTCGCCGGGACTAGCGTTAGAGACCCAGTACTTC. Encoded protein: CASSSPGLALETQYF.

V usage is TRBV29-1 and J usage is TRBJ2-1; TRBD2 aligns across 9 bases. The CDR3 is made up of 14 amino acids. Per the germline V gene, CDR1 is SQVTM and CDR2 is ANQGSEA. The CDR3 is CAVPAASGMSEQFF. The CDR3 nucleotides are TGCGCCGTCCCCGCGGCTAGCGGGATGAGTGAGCAGTTCTTC.

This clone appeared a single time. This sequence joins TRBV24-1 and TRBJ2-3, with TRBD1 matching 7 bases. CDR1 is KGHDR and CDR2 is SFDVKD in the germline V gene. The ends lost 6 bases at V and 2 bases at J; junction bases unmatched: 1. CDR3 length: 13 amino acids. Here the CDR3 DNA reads TGTGCCACCAGTACAGGGGACACAGATACGCAGTATTTT. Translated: CATSTGDTDTQYF.

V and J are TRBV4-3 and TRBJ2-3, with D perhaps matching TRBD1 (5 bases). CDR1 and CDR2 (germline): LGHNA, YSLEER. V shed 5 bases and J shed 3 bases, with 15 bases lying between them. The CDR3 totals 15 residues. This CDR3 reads CASSLTGAGTDTQYF. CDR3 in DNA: TGCGCCAGCAGCTTGACTGGGGCAGGAACAGATACGCAGTATTTT.

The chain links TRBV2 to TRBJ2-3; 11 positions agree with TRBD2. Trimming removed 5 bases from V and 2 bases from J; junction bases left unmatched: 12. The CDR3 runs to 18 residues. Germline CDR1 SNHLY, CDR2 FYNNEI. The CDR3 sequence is CASSSPSTSGDITDTQYF. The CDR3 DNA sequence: TGTGCCAGCAGTTCACCGTCGACTAGCGGGGATATCACAGATACGCAGTATTTT. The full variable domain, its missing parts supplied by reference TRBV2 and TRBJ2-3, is EPEVTQTPSHQVTQMGQEVILRCVPISNHLYFYWYRQILGQKVEFLVSFYNNEISEKSEIFDDQFSVERPDGSNFTLKIRSTKLEDSAMYFCASSSPSTSGDITDTQYFGPGTRLTVL.

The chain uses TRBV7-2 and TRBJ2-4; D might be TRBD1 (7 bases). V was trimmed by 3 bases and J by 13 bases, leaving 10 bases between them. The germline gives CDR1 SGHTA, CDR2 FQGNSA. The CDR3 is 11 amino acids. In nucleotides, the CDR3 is TGTGCCAGCAGCTTCGGGGGACAGCAGTACTTC. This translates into CASSFGGQQYF.

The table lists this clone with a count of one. The CDR3 reads CASSSPGGSETQYF. The CDR3, as DNA: TGTGCCAGCAGTTCCCCAGGGGGCTCGGAGACCCAGTACTTC. V is TRBV6-5 and J is TRBJ2-5, with 8 bases lining up with TRBD1. The CDR3 length is 14 residues. V was clipped by 4 bases and J by 5 bases; unmatched bases: 6. Germline V gene lookup returns CDR1 MNHEY and CDR2 SVGAGI.

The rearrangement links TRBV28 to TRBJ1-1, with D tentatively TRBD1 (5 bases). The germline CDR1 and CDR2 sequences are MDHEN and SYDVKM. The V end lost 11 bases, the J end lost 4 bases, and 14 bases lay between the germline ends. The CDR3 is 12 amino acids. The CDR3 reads CAQGQGPTEAFF. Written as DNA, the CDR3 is TGTGCCCAAGGGCAGGGTCCCACTGAAGCTTTCTTT.

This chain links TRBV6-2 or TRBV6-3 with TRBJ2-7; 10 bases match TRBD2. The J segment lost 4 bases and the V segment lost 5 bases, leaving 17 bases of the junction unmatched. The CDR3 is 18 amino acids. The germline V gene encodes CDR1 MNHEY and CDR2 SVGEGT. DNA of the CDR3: TGTGCCAGCAGTCCCACCCTTCAGCGGGAGGGCCGTCAGTACGAGCAGTACTTC. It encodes CASSPTLQREGRQYEQYF.

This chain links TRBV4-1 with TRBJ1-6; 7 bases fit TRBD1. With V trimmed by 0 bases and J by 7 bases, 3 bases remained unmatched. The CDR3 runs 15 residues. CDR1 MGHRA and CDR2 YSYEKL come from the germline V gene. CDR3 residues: CASSQDDRVNSPLHF. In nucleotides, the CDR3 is TGCGCCAGCAGCCAAGATGACAGGGTGAATTCACCCCTCCACTTT.

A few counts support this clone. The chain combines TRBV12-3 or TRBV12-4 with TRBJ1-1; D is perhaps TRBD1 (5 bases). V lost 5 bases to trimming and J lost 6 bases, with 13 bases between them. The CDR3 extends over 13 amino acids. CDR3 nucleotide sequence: TGTGCCAGCAGTATCGGACAATTTTCTGAAGCTTTCTTT. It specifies CASSIGQFSEAFF.

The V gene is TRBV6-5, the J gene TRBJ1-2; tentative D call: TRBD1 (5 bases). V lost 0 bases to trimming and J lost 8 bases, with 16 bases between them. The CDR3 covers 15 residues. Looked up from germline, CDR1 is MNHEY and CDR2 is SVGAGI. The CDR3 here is CASSYSGGTGEGYTF. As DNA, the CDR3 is TGTGCCAGCAGTTACTCGGGGGGAACAGGAGAAGGCTACACCTTC.

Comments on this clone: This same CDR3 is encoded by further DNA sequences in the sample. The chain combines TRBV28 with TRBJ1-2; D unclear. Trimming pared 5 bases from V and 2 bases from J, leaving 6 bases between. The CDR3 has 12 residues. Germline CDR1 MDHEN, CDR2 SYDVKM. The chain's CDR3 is CASSLRNYGYTF. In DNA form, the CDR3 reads TGTGCCAGCAGTCTCAGGAACTATGGCTACACCTTC.

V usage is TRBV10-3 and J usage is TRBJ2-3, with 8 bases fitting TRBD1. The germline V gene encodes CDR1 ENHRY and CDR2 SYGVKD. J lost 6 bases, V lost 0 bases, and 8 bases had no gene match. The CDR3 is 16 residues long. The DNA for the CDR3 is TGTGCCATCAGTGAGTCGGATCAGGGGGCCGGGGATACGCAGTATTTT. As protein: CAISESDQGAGDTQYF.

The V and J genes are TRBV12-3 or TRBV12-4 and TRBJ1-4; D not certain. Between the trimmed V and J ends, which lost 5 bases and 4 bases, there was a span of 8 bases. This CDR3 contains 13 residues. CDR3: CASSASLNEKLFF. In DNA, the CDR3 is TGTGCCAGCAGTGCCAGTCTTAATGAAAAACTGTTTTTT.

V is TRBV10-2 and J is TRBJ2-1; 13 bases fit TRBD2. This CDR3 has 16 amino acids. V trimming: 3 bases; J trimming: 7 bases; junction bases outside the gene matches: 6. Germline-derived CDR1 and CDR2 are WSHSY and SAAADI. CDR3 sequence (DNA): TGCGCCAGCAGTGAACCACTAGCGGGAGGGCCAAATGAGCAGTTCTTC. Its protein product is CASSEPLAGGPNEQFF.

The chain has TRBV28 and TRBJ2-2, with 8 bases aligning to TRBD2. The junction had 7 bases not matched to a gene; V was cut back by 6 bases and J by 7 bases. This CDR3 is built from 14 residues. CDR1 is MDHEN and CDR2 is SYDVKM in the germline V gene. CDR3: CASRPGGRVGELFF. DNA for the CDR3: TGTGCCAGCAGGCCGGGAGGGCGAGTCGGGGAGCTGTTTTTT. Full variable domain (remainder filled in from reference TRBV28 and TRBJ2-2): DVKVTQSSRYLVKRTGEKVFLECVQDMDHENMFWYRQDPGLGLRLIYFSYDVKMKEKGDIPEGYSVSREKKERFSLILESASTNQTSMYLCASRPGGRVGELFFGEGSRLTVL.

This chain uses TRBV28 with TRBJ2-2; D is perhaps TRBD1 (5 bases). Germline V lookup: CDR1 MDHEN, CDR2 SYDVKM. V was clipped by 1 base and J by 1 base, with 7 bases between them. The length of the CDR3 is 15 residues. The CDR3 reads CASSLSGQNTGELFF. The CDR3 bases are TGTGCCAGCAGTTTATCAGGACAGAACACCGGGGAGCTGTTTTTT.

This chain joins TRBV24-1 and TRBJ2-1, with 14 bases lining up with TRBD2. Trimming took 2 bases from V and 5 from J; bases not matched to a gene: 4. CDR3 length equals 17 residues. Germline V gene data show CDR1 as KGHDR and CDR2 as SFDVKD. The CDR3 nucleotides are TGTGCCACCAGTGATTCCGGGACTAGCGGGAGAGACAATGAGCAGTTCTTC. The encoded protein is CATSDSGTSGRDNEQFF.